This T cell receptor (beta chain) was sequenced in a study of T cells in Graves' hyperthyroidism and ophthalmopathy. Regarding the study as a whole: Most thyroid clonotypes expanded above 0.001 were also detected in blood. In the analysis, a 13 V-J model separated ophthalmopathy from stable hyperthyroidism.

Patients were aged 18 to 65, had disease duration under 2 months, and had newly diagnosed hyperthyroidism. Uncontrolled infection, other autoimmune disease, pregnancy or lactation barred patients from enrollment. Many counts were recorded for this clonotype. Its target is not known. Germline V gene sequence: CDR1 MDHEN, CDR2 SYDVKM. The CDR3 has 17 residues. The junction had 8 bases not matched to a gene; V was cut back by 2 bases and J by 4 bases. Amplified regions were TCR beta CDR3 sequences from RNA transcripts. Carried out on the TCR CDR3, a first-round RT-PCR used the HTBI primer set. One entry per CDR3 protein, called by TCRdb with MiXCR from the multiplex PCR reads. Here the sample spans around 400,000 distinct CDR3 sequences, 25% being singletons.

This clonotype originated in a middle-aged man with Graves' hyperthyroidism. Sequencing was carried out using blood. This chain joins TRBV28 and TRBJ2-1, with 10 nucleotides matching TRBD2. In DNA, the CDR3 is TGTGCCAGCAGTTTAAGGGGACTAGCGAACCTATACAATGAGCAGTTCTTC. Protein product: CASSLRGLANLYNEQFF.